This TCR beta chain was recorded in a study of blood T cell repertoires in COVID-19. Whole-study context: T cells, B-cell-depleted T cells, or PBMCs supplied cDNA or gDNA.

Clones were read by immunoSEQ multiplex PCR, and TCRdb kept only the in-frame ones, dropping some. This repertoire shows about 240,000 clones, about 88% found once; its top ten account for over 6%. Germline V gene lookup returns CDR1 LNHNV and CDR2 YYDKDF (reference sequence). The CDR3 extends over 16 amino acids. Trimming cost V 3 bases and J 0 bases, with 12 bases left between them. What was sequenced was peripheral blood. The gene calls are TRBV15 and TRBJ1-3; a weak D match, TRBD1 (5 bases). The receptor was isolated from a woman aged 70-85 years with active or convalescent COVID-19. The CDR3: CATSRTDSLSGNTIYF. The CDR3 coding sequence is TGTGCCACCAGCAGGACCGACAGCCTCTCTGGAAACACCATATATTTT.